This is a list of T cell receptor beta chains from one sample in a study of spatial heterogeneity in lung cancer. Each CDR3 protein is one row after TCRdb ran MiXCR on the 5' RACE reads. The data show about 94,000 distinct CDR3 sequences, roughly 19% seen once. The sample consisted of PBMCs, taken at follow-up. Source of these receptors: a male donor with early-stage non-small cell lung cancer. Each CDR3 is given with its conserved first and last residue. A D gene is named only where the DNA matches it firmly. Size is omitted from some rows. Given values are once, few, many or a class for expanded clones.

J | D | V | length | size | CDR3 | DNA
TRBJ2-2 | . | TRBV5-1 | 15 | . | CASSLDGFQAGELFF | TGCGCCAGCAGCTTAGACGGCTTTCAAGCCGGGGAGCTGTTTTTT
TRBJ2-2 | . | TRBV7-2 | 14 | many | CASSLDAAYGELFF | TGTGCCAGCAGCTTAGACGCCGCCTACGGGGAGCTGTTTTTT
TRBJ2-1 | . | TRBV20-1 | 16 | . | CSARTRTAASYNEQFF | TGCAGTGCTAGAACAAGGACAGCGGCCTCCTACAATGAGCAGTTCTTC
TRBJ2-1 | TRBD1 | TRBV20-1 | 16 | many | CSALFRDRGVYNEQFF | TGCAGTGCCCTCTTCAGGGACAGGGGGGTCTACAATGAGCAGTTCTTC
TRBJ2-3 | TRBD1 | TRBV19 | 15 | few | CASSSQGAGGDTQYF | TGTGCCAGTAGTTCTCAGGGGGCAGGCGGCGATACGCAGTATTTT
TRBJ2-1 | . | TRBV7-2 | 14 | many | CASSYGRDYNEQFF | TGTGCCAGCAGCTATGGACGGGACTACAATGAGCAGTTCTTC
TRBJ1-1 | . | TRBV10-1 | 13 | . | CASSDNLGTEAFF | TGCGCCAGCAGTGACAACCTTGGCACTGAAGCTTTCTTT
TRBJ2-3 | . | TRBV6-6 | 13 | few | CASSSFSTDTQYF | TGTGCCAGCAGTAGCTTTAGCACAGATACGCAGTATTTT
TRBJ2-5 | TRBD1 | TRBV11-2 | 14 | many | CASSPTGEQETQYF | TGTGCCAGCAGTCCGACAGGGGAGCAGGAGACCCAGTACTTC
TRBJ2-7 | TRBD1 | TRBV20-1 | 14 | few | CSANTGTGAYEQYF | TGCAGTGCGAATACCGGGACAGGGGCCTACGAGCAGTACTTC
TRBJ2-5 | TRBD1 | TRBV11-2 | 13 | few | CASSWDSRETQYF | TGTGCCAGCAGCTGGGACAGTAGAGAGACCCAGTACTTC
TRBJ1-5 | TRBD1 | TRBV20-1 | 14 | . | CSAMTGGAYQPQHF | TGCAGTGCCATGACAGGGGGCGCATATCAGCCCCAGCATTTT
TRBJ2-1 | TRBD2 | TRBV11-3 | 16 | few | CASSQFASGHHNEQFF | TGTGCCAGCAGCCAATTTGCTAGCGGGCACCACAATGAGCAGTTCTTC
TRBJ2-5 | TRBD1 | TRBV10-3 | 12 | . | CAIRGQPQTQYF | TGTGCCATCAGGGGACAGCCACAGACCCAGTACTTC
TRBJ2-3 | TRBD2 | TRBV3-1 | 15 | . | CASSQFLAATDTQYF | TGTGCCAGCAGCCAATTCCTAGCGGCTACAGATACGCAGTATTTT
TRBJ2-3 | . | TRBV5-1 | 14 | . | CASSLERGADTQYF | TGCGCCAGCAGCTTGGAAAGGGGTGCAGATACGCAGTATTTT
TRBJ2-7 | . | TRBV5-4 | 14 | once | CASSLEPGVYEQYF | TGTGCCAGCAGCTTGGAGCCGGGGGTCTACGAGCAGTACTTC
TRBJ2-5 | TRBD1 | TRBV20-1 | 14 | few | CSARADRGLETQYF | TGCAGTGCTAGAGCAGACAGGGGGCTTGAGACCCAGTACTTC
TRBJ2-3 | . | TRBV24-1 | 14 | few | CATSDTGGTDTQYF | TGTGCCACCAGTGACACGGGAGGCACAGATACGCAGTATTTT
TRBJ2-1 | TRBD2 | TRBV2 | 17 | few | CASSEFPLAGIYNEQFF | TGTGCCAGCAGTGAGTTTCCCTTAGCGGGAATCTACAATGAGCAGTTCTTC
TRBJ1-5 | . | TRBV20-1 | 14 | few | CSAAWGGGNQPQHF | TGCAGTGCCGCCTGGGGGGGCGGCAATCAGCCCCAGCATTTT
TRBJ2-1 | . | TRBV12-3/TRBV12-4 | 11 | many | CASSSRTEQFF | TGTGCCAGCAGTTCACGGACGGAGCAGTTCTTC
TRBJ2-7 | . | TRBV9 | 15 | . | CASSVATGPPYEQYF | TGTGCCAGCAGCGTAGCGACGGGGCCCCCCTACGAGCAGTACTTC
TRBJ2-1 | . | TRBV27 | 14 | . | CASSHDYSGNEQFF | TGTGCCAGCAGCCATGACTACAGTGGCAATGAGCAGTTCTTC
TRBJ2-5 | TRBD2 | TRBV6-2/TRBV6-3 | 15 | . | CASTPRGGSGETQYF | TGTGCCAGCACTCCCCGTGGCGGGAGCGGAGAGACCCAGTACTTC
TRBJ1-5 | . | TRBV5-6 | 16 | few | CASSFKQGMGNQPQHF | TGTGCCAGCAGCTTTAAACAGGGAATGGGCAATCAGCCCCAGCATTTT
TRBJ1-2 | . | TRBV19 | 13 | . | CASRIGTHYGYTF | TGTGCCAGTAGGATCGGGACACACTATGGCTACACCTTC
TRBJ1-2 | . | TRBV3-1 | 12 | many | CASSQAGRGYTF | TGTGCCAGCAGCCAAGCGGGGCGCGGCTACACCTTC
TRBJ2-6 | . | TRBV2 | 15 | few | CASRLDNAGANVLTF | TGTGCCAGCAGATTGGACAATGCTGGGGCCAACGTCCTGACTTTC
TRBJ1-4 | . | TRBV7-8 | 16 | . | CASSWGTPATNEKLFF | TGTGCCAGCAGCTGGGGCACCCCGGCAACTAATGAAAAACTGTTTTTT
TRBJ2-2 | . | TRBV7-3 | 13 | few | CASSPGPTGELFF | TGTGCCAGCAGCCCGGGCCCAACCGGGGAGCTGTTTTTT
TRBJ1-1 | . | TRBV5-1 | 14 | . | CASSLGEPGTEAFF | TGCGCCAGCAGCTTGGGCGAGCCGGGCACTGAAGCTTTCTTT
TRBJ1-5 | . | TRBV5-1 | 15 | . | CASSLSPGLNQPQHF | TGCGCCAGCAGCTTGTCTCCGGGACTCAATCAGCCCCAGCATTTT
TRBJ1-2 | . | TRBV5-4 | 14 | . | CASSPSVGDYGYTF | TGTGCCAGCAGCCCTTCAGTGGGGGACTATGGCTACACCTTC
TRBJ2-5 | . | TRBV29-1 | 12 | few | CSVNELGETQYF | TGCAGCGTTAATGAGCTTGGAGAGACCCAGTACTTC
TRBJ2-1 | . | TRBV6-2/TRBV6-3 | 11 | . | CASSQHHEQFF | TGTGCCAGCAGTCAACACCATGAGCAGTTCTTC
TRBJ2-7 | . | TRBV3-1 | 13 | . | CASSHLGGYEQYF | TGTGCCAGCAGCCACCTAGGGGGTTACGAGCAGTACTTC